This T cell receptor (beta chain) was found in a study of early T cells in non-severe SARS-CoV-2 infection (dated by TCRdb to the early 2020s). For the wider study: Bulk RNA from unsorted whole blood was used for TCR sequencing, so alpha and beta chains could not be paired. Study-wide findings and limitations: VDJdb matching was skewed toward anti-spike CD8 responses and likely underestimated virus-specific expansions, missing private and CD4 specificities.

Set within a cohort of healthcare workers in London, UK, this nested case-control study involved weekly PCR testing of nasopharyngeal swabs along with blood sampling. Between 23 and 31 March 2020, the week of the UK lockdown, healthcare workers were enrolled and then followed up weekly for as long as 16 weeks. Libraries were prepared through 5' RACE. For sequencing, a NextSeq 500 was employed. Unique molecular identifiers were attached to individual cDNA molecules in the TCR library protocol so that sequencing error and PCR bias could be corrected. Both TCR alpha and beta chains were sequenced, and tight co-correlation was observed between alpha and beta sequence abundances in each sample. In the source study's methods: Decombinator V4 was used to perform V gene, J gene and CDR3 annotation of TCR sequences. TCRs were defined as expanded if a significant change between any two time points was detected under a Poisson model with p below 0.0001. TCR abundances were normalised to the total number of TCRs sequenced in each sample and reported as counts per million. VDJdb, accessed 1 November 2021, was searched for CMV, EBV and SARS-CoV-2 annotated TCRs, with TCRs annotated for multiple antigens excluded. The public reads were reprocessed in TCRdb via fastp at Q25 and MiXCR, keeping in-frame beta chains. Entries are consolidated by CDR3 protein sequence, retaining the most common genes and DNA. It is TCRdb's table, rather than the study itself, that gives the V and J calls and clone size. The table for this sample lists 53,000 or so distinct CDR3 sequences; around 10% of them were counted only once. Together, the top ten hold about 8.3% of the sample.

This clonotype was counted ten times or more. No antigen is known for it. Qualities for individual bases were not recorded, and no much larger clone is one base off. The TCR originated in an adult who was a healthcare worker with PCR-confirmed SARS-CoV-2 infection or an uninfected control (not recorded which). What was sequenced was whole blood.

The CDR3 sequence is CASSPRQGNTGELFF. The DNA is as follows: TGCGCCAGCAGCCCCCGACAGGGGAACACCGGGGAGCTGTTTTTT. The receptor chain draws on TRBV5-1 and TRBJ2-2, with TRBD1 matching 7 junction bases. V ends up 4 bases short and J 1 base short, with an unmatched junction base count of 4. CDR1 SGHRS and CDR2 YFSETQ are derived from the germline V gene. The CDR3 starts with the cysteine, ends with the phenylalanine, and has 15 residues. Here the CDR3 DNA is all that survives: 45 bases in frame from base 1.